This T cell receptor (beta chain) was captured in a study of T cell responses to AZD1222 COVID-19 vaccine. In the study overall: Pooling covered second doses at about 4 or about 12 weeks.

This clone showed up just once. Its antigen is not identified. V gave up 6 bases and J gave up 5 bases, with 8 bases separating them. The CDR3 spans 11 residues. Germline V gives CDR1 LGHDT, CDR2 YNNKEL (reference sequence). Overall study findings and caveats: The donor group comprised mostly white British people and more females; the analysis possibly underestimated clonal diversity. Every sample of the repertoires postdated the peak T cell response. Reports indicate that nearly half of spike-specific TCRs are directed at unmutated variant regions.

TCRdb keeps only in-frame clones here, not all; method: immunoSEQ multiplex PCR. The sample holds under 140,000 clones, about 85% seen once. This TCR was recovered from an adult in good health. The sample was peripheral blood, taken on day 0 of AZD1222 vaccination. The rearrangement joins TRBV3-1 (or the pseudogene TRBV3-2) to TRBJ2-7; no reliable D call. CDR3: CASRRADEQYF. CDR3 nucleotide sequence: TGTGCCAGCAGACGTGCGGACGAGCAGTACTTC.